These 25 T cell receptor beta chains came from one sample sequenced in a study of shared clonotypes between healthy human individuals. Data came from immunoSEQ multiplex PCR; TCRdb stores just in-frame clones and leaves some out. The profile shows approximately 1,000,000 clones, around 77% of them singletons. Sequences were obtained from memory CD4+ T cells from PBMCs. Subset reported: CD45RA-negative fraction. These TCRs come from a man aged 18-30 years in good health. Some clones in this sample may be carry-over from other donors' samples.

The V gene is TRBV30, the J gene TRBJ1-1, with no clear D. There are 13 residues in the CDR3. Germline values: CDR1 GTSNPN, CDR2 SVGIG (reference sequence). V was clipped by 3 bases and J by 1 base, with 9 bases between them. The CDR3 DNA sequence: TGTGCCTGGAGAAGGACGGGGAACACTGAAGCTTTCTTT. Residues: CAWRRTGNTEAFF. The whole variable domain, remainder taken from reference TRBV30 and TRBJ1-1, is SQTIHQWPATLVQPVGSPLSLECTVEGTSNPNLYWYRQAAGRGLQLLFYSVGIGQISSEVPQNLSASRPQDRQFILSSKKLLLSDSGFYLCAWRRTGNTEAFFGQGTRLTVV.

V gene TRBV29-1 combines with J gene TRBJ2-5; TRBD1 matches at 7 bases. Trimming cost V 7 bases and J 1 base; bases outside gene matches: 9. CDR3 length equals 14 residues. Germline assignment: CDR1 SQVTM and CDR2 ANQGSEA. The CDR3 sequence is CSAGDSSGQETQYF. The CDR3, as DNA: TGCAGCGCTGGGGACAGCTCGGGCCAAGAGACCCAGTACTTC.

The gene calls are TRBV2 and TRBJ2-2; 12 nucleotides agree with TRBD2. The V gene's germline CDR1 is SNHLY and CDR2 FYNNEI. The CDR3 covers 15 residues. The V and J ends lost 6 bases and 5 bases, in that order; junction bases with no gene match: 4. CDR3 sequence (DNA): TGTGCCAGCAGGCCCGGGACTAGCGGGACCGGGGAGCTGTTTTTT. It translates to CASRPGTSGTGELFF.

This chain links TRBV5-1 with TRBJ2-2, with 16 nucleotides matching TRBD2. V was clipped by 4 bases and J by 7 bases; unmatched bases: 7. Germline assignment: CDR1 SGHRS and CDR2 YFSETQ. The CDR3 runs 17 residues. DNA for the CDR3: TGCGCCAGCAGCGCGGGACTAGCGGGAGGGCCGATCGGGGAGCTGTTTTTT. Protein product: CASSAGLAGGPIGELFF.

The chain is built from TRBV29-1 and TRBJ2-3, with 12 bases matching TRBD2. CDR1 and CDR2 (germline): SQVTM, ANQGSEA. This CDR3 has 15 amino acids. V dropped 4 bases and J dropped 2; count of bases not matched to a gene: 4. CDR3 residues: CSVVPSGRATDTQYF. CDR3 nucleotides: TGCAGCGTTGTCCCTAGCGGGAGGGCCACAGATACGCAGTATTTT.

V is TRBV28 and J is TRBJ2-7, with 9 bases identical to TRBD2. Looked up from germline, CDR1 is MDHEN and CDR2 is SYDVKM. J was trimmed by 7 bases and V by 8 bases; bases with no gene match: 12. The CDR3 covers 14 residues. The CDR3 protein is CASLSAGGAVEQYF. In DNA form, the CDR3 reads TGTGCCAGCCTCTCTGCGGGAGGGGCGGTGGAGCAGTACTTC.

This rearrangement joins TRBV6-5 to TRBJ1-4; the D gene is possibly TRBD1 (5 bases). The germline V and J ends were trimmed by 6 bases and 5 bases, with 13 bases remaining between them. Germline V gene sequence: CDR1 MNHEY, CDR2 SVGAGI. The CDR3 runs 14 residues. This chain's CDR3 is CASSRTPGNEKLFF. The CDR3 DNA reads TGTGCCAGCAGCCGGACACCCGGCAATGAAAAACTGTTTTTT.

With respect to this clone: A far larger clone is off by one base, so a read error is likely. The sample carries other DNA sequences with the same CDR3. The V call is TRBV7-2, the J call TRBJ1-1; D is ambiguous. The ends were cut back, 1 base at V and 0 bases at J, with 3 bases in the middle. The CDR3 consists of 13 residues. CDR1 is SGHTA and CDR2 is FQGNSA in the germline V gene. The CDR3 region is CASSLDVNTEAFF. Written as DNA, the CDR3 is TGTGCCAGCAGCTTAGACGTGAACACTGAAGCTTTCTTT.

This chain joins TRBV5-1 and TRBJ2-7; 9 positions agree with TRBD1. V gave up 4 bases and J gave up 3 bases; unmatched junction bases: 5. The germline V gene has CDR1 SGHRS and CDR2 YFSETQ. CDR3 size: 14 residues. CDR3 sequence reads: CASSRGQGNYEQYF. DNA of the CDR3: TGCGCCAGCAGCAGGGGACAGGGAAACTACGAGCAGTACTTC.

The V call is TRBV5-1, the J call TRBJ2-7, with D unclear. The germline V gene encodes CDR1 SGHRS and CDR2 YFSETQ. The CDR3 sequence is 13 residues long. V lost 1 base, J lost 3 bases, and 8 bases lay in between. The CDR3 DNA reads as TGCGCCAGCAGCTTGTCGCAGCTCTACGAGCAGTACTTC. Protein: CASSLSQLYEQYF.

The chain recombines TRBV19 with TRBJ2-1, with TRBD1 matching over 7 bases. CDR3 length: 15 amino acids. V trimming: 3 bases; J trimming: 8 bases; junction bases outside the gene matches: 10. Germline-derived CDR1 and CDR2 are LNHDA and SQIVND (reference sequence). For the CDR3, the DNA is TGTGCCAGTAGTATTTGGGCAGGGGGTAGGGATGAGCAGTTCTTC. Its protein product is CASSIWAGGRDEQFF. Supplemented by reference TRBV19 and TRBJ2-1, the full variable domain reads DGGITQSPKYLFRKEGQNVTLSCEQNLNHDAMYWYRQDPGQGLRLIYYSQIVNDFQKGDIAEGYSVSREKKESFPLTVTSAQKNPTAFYLCASSIWAGGRDEQFFGPGTRLTVL.

The chain is built from TRBV2 and TRBJ2-2, with 8 bases lining up with TRBD1. The CDR3 length is 16 residues. Germline V CDR1 and CDR2: SNHLY, FYNNEI. V dropped 4 bases and J dropped 7; count of bases not matched to a gene: 11. CDR3 in DNA: TGTGCCAGCAGTGCCCACAGGGGGTATATTGGCGGGGAGCTGTTTTTT. Amino acid sequence: CASSAHRGYIGGELFF.

Remarks on this clone: A far bigger clonotype differs at one base, so this is likely a read error. The chain couples TRBV7-9 to TRBJ2-5, with 9 bases identical to TRBD2. The end of the DNA fits TRBJ2-7 better, so the J call may be wrong. The germline CDR1 and CDR2 sequences are SEHNR and FQNEAQ (reference sequence). The CDR3 contains 13 residues. In DNA form, the CDR3 reads TGTGCCAGCAGCCCGACTAGCGGCTACGAGCAGTACTTC. Its protein is CASSPTSGYEQYF.

V usage is TRBV6-1 and J usage is TRBJ2-5, with D possibly being TRBD1 (5 bases). The CDR3 totals 11 residues. Germline assignment: CDR1 MNHNS and CDR2 SASEGT. Trimming removed 11 bases from V and 3 bases from J, with 10 bases in between. The CDR3 DNA sequence: TGTGCCGCACAGGACGAAGAGACCCAGTACTTC. It specifies CAAQDEETQYF.

The V and J genes are TRBV5-1 and TRBJ1-1, with TRBD1 as a possible D gene (6 bases). The CDR3 has 15 amino acids. CDR1 and CDR2 from the germline V gene are SGHRS and YFSETQ. The V and J ends lost 0 bases and 3 bases respectively, with 12 bases between them. CDR3 amino acids: CASSLAEQGHTEAFF. Written as DNA, the CDR3 is TGCGCCAGCAGCTTGGCTGAGCAGGGGCACACTGAAGCTTTCTTT.

The chain uses TRBV29-1 and TRBJ2-7, with 7 bases lining up with TRBD1. Looked up from germline, CDR1 is SQVTM and CDR2 is ANQGSEA. The V and J ends lost 4 bases and 5 bases, in that order; junction bases with no gene match: 5. This CDR3 comprises 12 residues. The CDR3 loop is CSVVKGAHEQYF. The CDR3 nucleotides are TGCAGCGTTGTCAAGGGGGCTCACGAGCAGTACTTC.

The chain combines TRBV18 with TRBJ2-1; maybe TRBD1 (5 bases). The CDR3 spans 13 residues. Trimming pared 1 base from V and 5 bases from J, leaving 6 bases between. Germline loops: CDR1 KGHSH, CDR2 LQKENI. CDR3 DNA sequence: TGTGCCAGCTCACCACAGGGGCACAATGAGCAGTTCTTC. As protein: CASSPQGHNEQFF.

Note on this clone: Other nucleotide sequences from this sample produce the same CDR3. This chain connects TRBV5-1 to TRBJ2-7, with D perhaps matching TRBD1 or TRBD2 (5 bases each). V gave up 4 bases and J gave up 2 bases, with 16 bases separating them. The CDR3 runs 15 residues. Germline V gives CDR1 SGHRS, CDR2 YFSETQ. The CDR3 DNA sequence: TGCGCCAGCAGCCCAGGAGCCGGGACCGCCTACGAGCAGTACTTC. Translation gives CASSPGAGTAYEQYF.

This clone was counted many times. V usage is TRBV18 and J usage is TRBJ2-2, with D possibly TRBD2 on 5 matching bases. CDR3 length: 15 amino acids. The V end was cut by 3 bases, the J end by 0 bases, with 8 bases between. CDR1 and CDR2 from the germline V gene are KGHSH and LQKENI. The CDR3 loop is CASSPRAANTGELFF. Written as DNA, the CDR3 is TGTGCCAGCTCACCCCGAGCGGCGAACACCGGGGAGCTGTTTTTT.

V and J are TRBV4-2 and TRBJ1-5; D gene uncertain. The V end lost 2 bases, the J end lost 7 bases, and 12 bases lay between the germline ends. The germline gives CDR1 LGHNA, CDR2 YNFKEQ. The CDR3 length is 14 residues. The chain's CDR3 is CASSQNLGVQPQHF. The CDR3 DNA follows: TGTGCCAGCAGCCAAAATCTGGGTGTCCAGCCCCAGCATTTT.

The chain recombines TRBV28 with TRBJ1-4; D possibly corresponds to TRBD1 (5 bases). Germline V gives CDR1 MDHEN, CDR2 SYDVKM. CDR3 size: 14 residues. V gave up 5 bases and J gave up 8 bases, with 15 bases separating them. In nucleotides, the CDR3 is TGTGCCAGCAGTCCCCTGAGGGGTGGGGAAAAACTGTTTTTT. It specifies CASSPLRGGEKLFF.

The chain has TRBV5-6 and TRBJ2-1, with a weak D call TRBD1 (6 bases). Trimming removed 4 bases from V and 2 bases from J, with 10 bases in between. Germline V gene lookup returns CDR1 SGHDT and CDR2 YYEEEE. The CDR3 is made up of 14 amino acids. CDR3 nucleotide sequence: TGTGCCAGCAGCCCCGGGACAACCTACAATGAGCAGTTCTTC. This encodes CASSPGTTYNEQFF.

This chain connects TRBV5-4 to TRBJ1-1, with TRBD1 identical over 8 bases. V lost 4 bases to trimming and J lost 1 base; unmatched junction nucleotides: 6. The CDR3 sequence is 15 residues long. Germline V gives CDR1 SGHNT, CDR2 YYREEE (reference sequence). CDR3 in DNA: TGTGCCAGCAGCACGGGAGGGACAGGGAACACTGAAGCTTTCTTT. This encodes CASSTGGTGNTEAFF.

The J gene is TRBJ1-5, the V gene TRBV7-2; 10 bases are shared with TRBD1. Germline lookup yields CDR1 SGHTA and CDR2 FQGNSA. Germline trimming cut 5 bases from V and 6 bases from J; bases unmatched to any gene: 7. CDR3 length equals 15 residues. This chain's CDR3 is CASSTGTGESQPQHF. CDR3 nucleotide sequence: TGTGCCAGCAGCACCGGGACAGGGGAAAGTCAGCCCCAGCATTTT.

The V gene is TRBV6-6, the J gene TRBJ2-2; 9 nucleotides agree with TRBD1. The CDR3 consists of 15 residues. Germline lookup yields CDR1 MNHNY and CDR2 SVGAGI (reference sequence). V shed 7 bases, J shed 4 bases, and the junction held 7 bases outside the gene matches. CDR3 coding DNA: TGTGCCAGCACTCTAAGGACAGGGGCCACCGGGGAGCTGTTTTTT. Protein product: CASTLRTGATGELFF.